This TCR beta chain is from a study of blood T cell repertoires in COVID-19. The wider study: Spain, Italy and the United States supplied samples that represented acute and convalescent COVID-19. T cells, B-cell-depleted T cells, or PBMCs provided the cDNA or gDNA that served as material.

Germline V gene lookup returns CDR1 SGHAT and CDR2 FQNNGV. The CDR3 totals 15 residues. Trimming removed 0 bases at V and 6 bases at J, with 12 bases between. Per the authors' pipeline: Reference gene primer amplification yielded estimated nucleated cell counts. The protocol was immunoSEQ multiplex PCR, while the TCRdb copy is restricted to in-frame clones and leaves out a portion. That table gives V, J and clone size, and the DNA gave D and trimming. The sample lists about 170,000 clones, approximately 91% occurring once. The TCR sequence derives from a man aged 18 to 30 with COVID-19, enrolled during active disease. The chain has TRBV11-2 and TRBJ2-1; TRBD1 might be the D (5 bases). Source material: peripheral blood. The DNA of the CDR3 is TGTGCCAGCAGCTTAGAACCAGGGTGGGGCAATGAGCAGTTCTTC. It specifies CASSLEPGWGNEQFF.